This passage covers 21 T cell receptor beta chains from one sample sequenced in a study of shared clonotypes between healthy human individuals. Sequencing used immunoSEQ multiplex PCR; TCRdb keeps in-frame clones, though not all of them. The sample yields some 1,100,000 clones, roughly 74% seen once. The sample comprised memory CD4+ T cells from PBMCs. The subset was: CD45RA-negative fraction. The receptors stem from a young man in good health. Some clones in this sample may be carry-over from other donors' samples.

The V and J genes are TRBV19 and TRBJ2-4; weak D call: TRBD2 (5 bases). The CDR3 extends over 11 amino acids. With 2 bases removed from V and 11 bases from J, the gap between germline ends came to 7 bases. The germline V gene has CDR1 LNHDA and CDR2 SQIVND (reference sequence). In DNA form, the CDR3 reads TGTGCCAGTAGTATATTGGAGGTTCAGTACTTC. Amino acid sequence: CASSILEVQYF.

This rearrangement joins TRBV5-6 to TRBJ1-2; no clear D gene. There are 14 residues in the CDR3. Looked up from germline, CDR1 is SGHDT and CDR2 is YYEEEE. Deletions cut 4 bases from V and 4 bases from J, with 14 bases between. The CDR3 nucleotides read TGTGCCAGCAGCAAAGGAGGGAACTCCTATGGCTACACCTTC. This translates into CASSKGGNSYGYTF.

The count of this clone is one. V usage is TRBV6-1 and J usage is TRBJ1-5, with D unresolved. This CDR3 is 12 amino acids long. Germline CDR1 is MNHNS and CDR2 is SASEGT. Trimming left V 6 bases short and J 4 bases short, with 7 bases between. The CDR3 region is CASSPINQPQHF. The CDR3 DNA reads TGTGCCAGCAGCCCTATTAATCAGCCCCAGCATTTT.

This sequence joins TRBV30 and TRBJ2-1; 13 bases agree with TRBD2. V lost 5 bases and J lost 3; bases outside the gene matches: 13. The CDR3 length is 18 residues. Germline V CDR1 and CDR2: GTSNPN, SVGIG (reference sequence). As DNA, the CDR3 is TGTGCCTGGGGGATTCCGGGACTAGCGGGATCGTTCTACAATGAGCAGTTCTTC. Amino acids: CAWGIPGLAGSFYNEQFF.

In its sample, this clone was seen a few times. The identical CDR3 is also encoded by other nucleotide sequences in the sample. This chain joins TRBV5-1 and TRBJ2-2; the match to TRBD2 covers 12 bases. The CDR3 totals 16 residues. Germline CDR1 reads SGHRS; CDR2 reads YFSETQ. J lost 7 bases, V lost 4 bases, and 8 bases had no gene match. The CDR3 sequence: CASSSRTSGNVGELFF. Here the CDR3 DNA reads TGCGCCAGCAGCAGCCGGACTAGCGGGAATGTCGGGGAGCTGTTTTTT.

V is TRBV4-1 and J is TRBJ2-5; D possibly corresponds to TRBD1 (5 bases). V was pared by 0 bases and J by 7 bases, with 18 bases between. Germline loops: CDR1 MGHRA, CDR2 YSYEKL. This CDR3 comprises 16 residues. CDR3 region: CASSQDLPGREGTQYF. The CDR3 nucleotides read TGCGCCAGCAGCCAAGATCTCCCGGGCAGGGAAGGGACCCAGTACTTC.

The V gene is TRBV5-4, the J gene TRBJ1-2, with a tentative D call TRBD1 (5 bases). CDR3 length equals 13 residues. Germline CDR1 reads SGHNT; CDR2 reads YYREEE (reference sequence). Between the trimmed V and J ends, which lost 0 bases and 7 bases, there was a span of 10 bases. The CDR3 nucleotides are TGTGCCAGCAGCTTGGTGGGGGATGGTGGCTACACCTTC. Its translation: CASSLVGDGGYTF.

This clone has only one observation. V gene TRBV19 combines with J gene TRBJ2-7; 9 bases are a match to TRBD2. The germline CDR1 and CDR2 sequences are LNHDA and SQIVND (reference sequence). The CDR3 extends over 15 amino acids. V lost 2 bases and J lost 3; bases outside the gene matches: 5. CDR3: CASSIRGGRVYEQYF. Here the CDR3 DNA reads TGTGCCAGTAGTATAAGAGGCGGGAGGGTCTACGAGCAGTACTTC.

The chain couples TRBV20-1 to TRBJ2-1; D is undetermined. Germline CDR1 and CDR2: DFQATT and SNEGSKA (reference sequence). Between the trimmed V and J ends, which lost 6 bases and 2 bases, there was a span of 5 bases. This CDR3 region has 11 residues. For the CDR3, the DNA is TGCAGTGCGACGGCCTACAATGAGCAGTTCTTC. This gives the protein CSATAYNEQFF.

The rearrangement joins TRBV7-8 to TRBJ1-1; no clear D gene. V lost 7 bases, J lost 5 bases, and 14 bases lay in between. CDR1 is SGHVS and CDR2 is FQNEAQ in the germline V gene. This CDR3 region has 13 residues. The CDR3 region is CASTLTSGTEAFF. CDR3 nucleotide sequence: TGTGCCAGCACTCTAACCTCGGGGACTGAAGCTTTCTTT.

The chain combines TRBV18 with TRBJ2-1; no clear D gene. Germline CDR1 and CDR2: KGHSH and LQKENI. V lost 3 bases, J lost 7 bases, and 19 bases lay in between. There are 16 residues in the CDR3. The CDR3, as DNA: TGTGCCAGCTCACCGGTACTGGGTGGGCTGAGTAATGAGCAGTTCTTC. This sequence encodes CASSPVLGGLSNEQFF.

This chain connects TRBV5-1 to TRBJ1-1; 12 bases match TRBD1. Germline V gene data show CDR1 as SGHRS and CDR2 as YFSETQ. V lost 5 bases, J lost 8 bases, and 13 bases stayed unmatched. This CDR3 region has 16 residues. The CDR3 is CASRSGQGADLREAFF. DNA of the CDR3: TGCGCCAGCAGATCGGGACAGGGGGCCGATTTAAGAGAAGCTTTCTTT. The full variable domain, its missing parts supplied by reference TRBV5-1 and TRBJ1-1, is KAGVTQTPRYLIKTRGQQVTLSCSPISGHRSVSWYQQTPGQGLQFLFEYFSETQRNKGNFPGRFSGRQFSNSRSEMNVSTLELGDSALYLCASRSGQGADLREAFFGQGTRLTVV.

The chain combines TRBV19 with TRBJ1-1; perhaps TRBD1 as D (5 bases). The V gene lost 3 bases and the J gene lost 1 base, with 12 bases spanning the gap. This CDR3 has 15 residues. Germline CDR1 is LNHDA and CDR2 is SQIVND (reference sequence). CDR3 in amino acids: CASSIIGATNTEAFF. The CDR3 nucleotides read TGTGCCAGTAGTATCATAGGGGCCACGAACACTGAAGCTTTCTTT.

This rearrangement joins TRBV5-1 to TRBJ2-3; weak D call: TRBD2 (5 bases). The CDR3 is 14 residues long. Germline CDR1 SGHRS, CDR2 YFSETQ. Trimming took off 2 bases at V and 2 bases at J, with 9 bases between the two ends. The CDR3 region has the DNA TGCGCCAGCAGCTTCCGGGAATTCACAGATACGCAGTATTTT. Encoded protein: CASSFREFTDTQYF.

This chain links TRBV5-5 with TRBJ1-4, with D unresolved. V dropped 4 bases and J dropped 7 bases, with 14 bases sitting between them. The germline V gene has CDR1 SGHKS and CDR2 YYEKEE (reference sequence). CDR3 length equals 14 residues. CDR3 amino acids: CASSLEGVTEKLFF. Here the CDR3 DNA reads TGTGCCAGCAGCCTGGAGGGTGTTACTGAAAAACTGTTTTTT.

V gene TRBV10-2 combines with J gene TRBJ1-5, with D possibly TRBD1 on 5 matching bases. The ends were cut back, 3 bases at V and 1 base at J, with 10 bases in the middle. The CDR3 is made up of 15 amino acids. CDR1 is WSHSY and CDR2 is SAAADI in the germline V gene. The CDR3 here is CASSDKQASNQPQHF. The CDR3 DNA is TGCGCCAGCAGTGATAAACAGGCCAGCAATCAGCCCCAGCATTTT.

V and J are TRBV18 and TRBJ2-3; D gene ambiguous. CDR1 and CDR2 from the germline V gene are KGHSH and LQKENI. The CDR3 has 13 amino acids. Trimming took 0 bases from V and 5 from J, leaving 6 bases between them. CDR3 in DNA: TGTGCCAGCTCACCACCAGAGAAAGATACGCAGTATTTT. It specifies CASSPPEKDTQYF.

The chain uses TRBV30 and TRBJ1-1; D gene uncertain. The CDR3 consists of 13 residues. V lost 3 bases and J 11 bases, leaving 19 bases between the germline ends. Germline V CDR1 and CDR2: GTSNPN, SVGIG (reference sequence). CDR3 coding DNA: TGTGCCTGGAGGGTGGGAGGAATAGTAGCGGCTTTCTTT. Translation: CAWRVGGIVAAFF.

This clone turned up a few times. CDR3 sequence (DNA): TGTGCCAGCAGGCGAGGCGCGCGCTACGAGCAGTACTTC. Translation gives CASRRGARYEQYF. The V and J genes are TRBV6-5 and TRBJ2-7; D unclear. CDR3 length equals 13 residues. Per germline, CDR1 MNHEY and CDR2 SVGAGI. Trimming pared 6 bases from V and 3 bases from J, leaving 12 bases between.

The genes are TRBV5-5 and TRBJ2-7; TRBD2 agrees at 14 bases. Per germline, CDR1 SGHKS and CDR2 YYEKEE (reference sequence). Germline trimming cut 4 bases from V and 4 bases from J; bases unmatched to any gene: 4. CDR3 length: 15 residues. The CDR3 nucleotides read TGTGCCAGCAGCCCCGGACTAGCGGGGGGTTACGAGCAGTACTTC. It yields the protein CASSPGLAGGYEQYF.

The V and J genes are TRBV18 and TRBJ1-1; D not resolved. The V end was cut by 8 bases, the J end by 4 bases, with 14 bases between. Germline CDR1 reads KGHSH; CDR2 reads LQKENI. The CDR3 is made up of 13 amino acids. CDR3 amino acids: CASAQVEGTEAFF. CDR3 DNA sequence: TGTGCCAGCGCCCAGGTGGAGGGCACTGAAGCTTTCTTT.